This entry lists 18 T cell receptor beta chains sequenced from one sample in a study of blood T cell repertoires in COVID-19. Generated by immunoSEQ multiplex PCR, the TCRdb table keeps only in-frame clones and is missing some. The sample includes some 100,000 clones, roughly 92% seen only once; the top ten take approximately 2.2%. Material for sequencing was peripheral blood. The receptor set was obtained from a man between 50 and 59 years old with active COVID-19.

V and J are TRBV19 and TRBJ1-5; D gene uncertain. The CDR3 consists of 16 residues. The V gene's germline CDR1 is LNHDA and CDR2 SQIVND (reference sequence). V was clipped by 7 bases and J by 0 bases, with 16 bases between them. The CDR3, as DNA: TGTGCCAGTAAAGACGGAGAAATTTATAGCAATCAGCCCCAGCATTTT. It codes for CASKDGEIYSNQPQHF.

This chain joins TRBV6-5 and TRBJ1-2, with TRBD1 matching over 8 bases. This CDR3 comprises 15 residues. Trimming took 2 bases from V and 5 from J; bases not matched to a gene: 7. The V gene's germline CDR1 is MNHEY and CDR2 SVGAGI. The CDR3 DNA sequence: TGTGCCAGCAGTTACGTCGGGACAGGATCTTATGGCTACACCTTC. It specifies CASSYVGTGSYGYTF.

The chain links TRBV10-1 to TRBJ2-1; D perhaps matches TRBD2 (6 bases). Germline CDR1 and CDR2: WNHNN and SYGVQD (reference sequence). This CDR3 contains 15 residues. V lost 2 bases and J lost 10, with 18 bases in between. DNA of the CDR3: TGCGCCAGCAGTGAGGGCGGGGAGCGGACCCTCGAGCAGTTCTTC. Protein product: CASSEGGERTLEQFF.

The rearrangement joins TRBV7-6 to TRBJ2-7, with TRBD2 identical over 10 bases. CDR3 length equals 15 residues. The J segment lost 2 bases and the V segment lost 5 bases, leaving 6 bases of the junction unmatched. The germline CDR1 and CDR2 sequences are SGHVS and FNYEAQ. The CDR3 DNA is TGTGCCAGCAGCGCTGAGCGGGGGGGCCCCTACGAGCAGTACTTC. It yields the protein CASSAERGGPYEQYF.

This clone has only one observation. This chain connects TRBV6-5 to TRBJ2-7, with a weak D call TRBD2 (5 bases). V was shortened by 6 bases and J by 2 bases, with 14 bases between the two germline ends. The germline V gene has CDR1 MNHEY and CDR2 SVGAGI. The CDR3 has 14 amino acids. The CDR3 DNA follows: TGTGCCAGCAGCATGGGAGAGGTCCCCTACGAGCAGTACTTC. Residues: CASSMGEVPYEQYF.

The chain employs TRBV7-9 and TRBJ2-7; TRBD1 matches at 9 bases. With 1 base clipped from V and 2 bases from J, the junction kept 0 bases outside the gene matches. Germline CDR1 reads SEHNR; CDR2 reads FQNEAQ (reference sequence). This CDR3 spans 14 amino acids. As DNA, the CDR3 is TGTGCCAGCAGCTTAGGGACAGGGGCCTACGAGCAGTACTTC. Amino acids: CASSLGTGAYEQYF.

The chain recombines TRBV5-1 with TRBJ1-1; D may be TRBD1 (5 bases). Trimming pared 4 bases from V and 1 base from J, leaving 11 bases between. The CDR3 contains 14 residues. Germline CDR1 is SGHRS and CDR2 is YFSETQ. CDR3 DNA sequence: TGCGCCAGCAGCCCCGGCAGGGCGAACACTGAAGCTTTCTTT. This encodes CASSPGRANTEAFF.

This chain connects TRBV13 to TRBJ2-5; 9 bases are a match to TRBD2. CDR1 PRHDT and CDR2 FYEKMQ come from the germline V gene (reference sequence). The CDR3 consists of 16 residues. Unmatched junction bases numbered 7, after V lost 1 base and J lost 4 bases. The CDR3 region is CASSLAYAGGRETQYF. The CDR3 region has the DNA TGTGCCAGCAGCTTAGCTTATGCGGGGGGGCGAGAGACCCAGTACTTC.

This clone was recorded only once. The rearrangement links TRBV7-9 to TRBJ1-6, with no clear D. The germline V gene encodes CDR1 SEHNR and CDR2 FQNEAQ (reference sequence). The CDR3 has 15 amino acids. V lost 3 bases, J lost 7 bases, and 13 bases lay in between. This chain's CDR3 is CASSLVGVPNSPLHF. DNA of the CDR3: TGTGCCAGCAGCTTGGTCGGGGTCCCAAATTCACCCCTCCACTTT.

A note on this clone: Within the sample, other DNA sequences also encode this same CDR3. In DNA, the CDR3 is TGTGCCAGCAGCTTAGGCAGGGGGGACTATGGCTACACCTTC. It specifies CASSLGRGDYGYTF. The V call is TRBV7-9, the J call TRBJ1-2, with TRBD1 matching 7 bases. CDR1 SEHNR and CDR2 FQNEAQ come from the germline V gene (reference sequence). The CDR3 contains 14 residues. The J segment lost 3 bases and the V segment lost 1 base, leaving 2 bases of the junction unmatched.

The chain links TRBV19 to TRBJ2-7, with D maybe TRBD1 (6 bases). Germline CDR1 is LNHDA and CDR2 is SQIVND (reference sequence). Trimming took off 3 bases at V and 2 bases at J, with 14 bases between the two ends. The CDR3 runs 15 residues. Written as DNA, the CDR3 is TGTGCCAGTAGTATGGGGGCAGGGGTACCCTACGAGCAGTACTTC. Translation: CASSMGAGVPYEQYF.

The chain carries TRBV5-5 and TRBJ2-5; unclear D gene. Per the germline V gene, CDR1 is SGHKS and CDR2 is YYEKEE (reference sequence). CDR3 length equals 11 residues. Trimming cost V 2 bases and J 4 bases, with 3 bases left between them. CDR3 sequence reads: CASSFRETQYF. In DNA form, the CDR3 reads TGTGCCAGCAGCTTTAGAGAGACCCAGTACTTC.

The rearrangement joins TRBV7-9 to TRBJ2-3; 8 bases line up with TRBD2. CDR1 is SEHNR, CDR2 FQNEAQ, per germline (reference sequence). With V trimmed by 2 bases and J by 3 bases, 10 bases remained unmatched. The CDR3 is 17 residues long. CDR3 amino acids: CASSLNYRRGETDTQYF. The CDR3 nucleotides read TGTGCCAGCAGCTTAAATTACAGGCGGGGGGAAACAGATACGCAGTATTTT.

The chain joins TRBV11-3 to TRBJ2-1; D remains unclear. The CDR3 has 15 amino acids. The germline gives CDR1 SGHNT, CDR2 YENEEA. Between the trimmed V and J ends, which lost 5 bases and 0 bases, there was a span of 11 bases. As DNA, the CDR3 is TGTGCCAGCAGCGATAGACTGAGCTCCTACAATGAGCAGTTCTTC. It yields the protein CASSDRLSSYNEQFF. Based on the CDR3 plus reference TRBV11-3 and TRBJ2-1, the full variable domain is EAGVVQSPRYKIIEKKQPVAFWCNPISGHNTLYWYLQNLGQGPELLIRYENEEAVDDSQLPKDRFSAERLKGVDSTLKIQPAELGDSAVYLCASSDRLSSYNEQFFGPGTRLTVL.

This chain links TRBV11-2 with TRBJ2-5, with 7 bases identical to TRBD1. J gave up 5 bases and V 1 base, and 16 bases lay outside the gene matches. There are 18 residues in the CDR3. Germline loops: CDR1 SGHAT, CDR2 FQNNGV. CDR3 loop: CASSLGLGGASISETQYF. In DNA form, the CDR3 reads TGTGCCAGCAGCTTAGGTCTAGGGGGCGCATCCATTTCGGAGACCCAGTACTTC. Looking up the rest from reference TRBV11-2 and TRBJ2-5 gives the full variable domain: EAGVAQSPRYKIIEKRQSVAFWCNPISGHATLYWYQQILGQGPKLLIQFQNNGVVDDSQLPKDRFSAERLKGVDSTLKIQPAKLEDSAVYLCASSLGLGGASISETQYFGPGTRLLVL.

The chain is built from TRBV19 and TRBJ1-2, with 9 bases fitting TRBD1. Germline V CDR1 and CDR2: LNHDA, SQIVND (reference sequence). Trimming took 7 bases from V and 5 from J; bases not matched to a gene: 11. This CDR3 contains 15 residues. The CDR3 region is CASTPWDRVVYGYTF. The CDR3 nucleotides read TGTGCCAGTACCCCGTGGGACAGGGTGGTATATGGCTACACCTTC. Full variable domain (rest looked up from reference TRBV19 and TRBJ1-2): DGGITQSPKYLFRKEGQNVTLSCEQNLNHDAMYWYRQDPGQGLRLIYYSQIVNDFQKGDIAEGYSVSREKKESFPLTVTSAQKNPTAFYLCASTPWDRVVYGYTFGSGTRLTVV.

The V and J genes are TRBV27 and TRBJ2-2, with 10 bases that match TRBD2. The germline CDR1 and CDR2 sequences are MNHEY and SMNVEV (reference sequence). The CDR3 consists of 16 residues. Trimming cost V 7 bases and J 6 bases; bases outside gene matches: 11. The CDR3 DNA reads TGTGCCAGCACCCCCAGCGGGAGGGCCAGAGCCGGGGAGCTGTTTTTT. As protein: CASTPSGRARAGELFF.

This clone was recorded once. This CDR3 reads CATSSQKRLAYEQYV. CDR3 nucleotide sequence: TGTGCCACCAGCAGTCAAAAGAGGTTAGCATACGAGCAGTACGTC. J is TRBJ2-7 and V is TRBV15; no definite D call. Trimming took 3 bases from V and 4 from J, leaving 16 bases between them. CDR3 length: 15 residues. Germline CDR1 reads LNHNV; CDR2 reads YYDKDF (reference sequence).